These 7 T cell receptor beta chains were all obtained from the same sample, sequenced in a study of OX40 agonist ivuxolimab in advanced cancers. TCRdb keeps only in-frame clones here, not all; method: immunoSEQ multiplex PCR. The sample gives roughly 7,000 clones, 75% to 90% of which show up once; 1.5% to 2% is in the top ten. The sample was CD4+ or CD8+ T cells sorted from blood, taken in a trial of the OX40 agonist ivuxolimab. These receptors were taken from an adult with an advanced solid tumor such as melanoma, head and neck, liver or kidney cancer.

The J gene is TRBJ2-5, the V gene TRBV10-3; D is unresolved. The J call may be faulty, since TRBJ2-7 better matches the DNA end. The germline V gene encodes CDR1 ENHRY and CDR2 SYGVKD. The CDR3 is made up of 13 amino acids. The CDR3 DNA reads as TGTGCCATCTGGTCGGAAAACTCCTACGAGCAGTACTTC. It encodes CAIWSENSYEQYF.

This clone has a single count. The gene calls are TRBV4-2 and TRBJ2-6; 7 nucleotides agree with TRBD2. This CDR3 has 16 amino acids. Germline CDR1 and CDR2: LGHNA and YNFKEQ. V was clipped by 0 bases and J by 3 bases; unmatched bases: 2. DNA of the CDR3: TGTGCCAGCAGCCAAGAGGGGAGGGTTGGGGCCAACGTCCTGACTTTC. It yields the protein CASSQEGRVGANVLTF.

CDR3 sequence: CACRGGTDPYEQYF. For the CDR3, the DNA is TGTGCCTGCAGAGGCGGGACAGACCCCTACGAGCAGTACTTC. V is TRBV30 and J is TRBJ2-7, with D possibly being TRBD1 (7 bases). Germline V lookup: CDR1 GTSNPN, CDR2 SVGIG (reference sequence). Trimming stripped 6 bases from V and 2 bases from J, with 17 bases between. This CDR3 spans 14 amino acids.

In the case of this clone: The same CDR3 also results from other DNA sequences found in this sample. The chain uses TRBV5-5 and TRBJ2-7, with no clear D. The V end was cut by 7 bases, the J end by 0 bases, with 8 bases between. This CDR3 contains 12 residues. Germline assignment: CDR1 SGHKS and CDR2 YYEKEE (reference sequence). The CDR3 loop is CASARSSYEQYF. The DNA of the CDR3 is TGTGCCAGCGCGCGCAGCTCCTACGAGCAGTACTTC.

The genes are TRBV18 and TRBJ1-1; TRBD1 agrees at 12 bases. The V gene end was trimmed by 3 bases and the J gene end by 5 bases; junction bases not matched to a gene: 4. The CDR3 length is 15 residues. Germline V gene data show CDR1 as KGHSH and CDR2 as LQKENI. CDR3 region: CASSPWDRGQTEAFF. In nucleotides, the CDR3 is TGTGCCAGCTCACCCTGGGACAGGGGGCAAACTGAAGCTTTCTTT.

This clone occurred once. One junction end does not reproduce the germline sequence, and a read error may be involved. Here the CDR3 DNA reads TGTGCCAGCAGCCAAGACATTAGGGGCCGTTCAGAATTC. Translation: CASSQDIRGRSEF. The rearrangement links TRBV14 to TRBJ2-7; D possibly corresponds to TRBD1 (5 bases). Germline V gene sequence: CDR1 SGHDN, CDR2 FVKESK. The CDR3 is made up of 13 amino acids.

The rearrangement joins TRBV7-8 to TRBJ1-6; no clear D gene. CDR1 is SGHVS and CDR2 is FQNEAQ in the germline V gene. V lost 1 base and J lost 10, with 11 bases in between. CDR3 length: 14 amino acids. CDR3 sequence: CASSLGRTTSPLHF. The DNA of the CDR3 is TGTGCCAGCAGCTTAGGTCGCACAACCTCACCCCTCCACTTT. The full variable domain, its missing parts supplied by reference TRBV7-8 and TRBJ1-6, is GAGVSQSPRYKVAKRGQDVALRCDPISGHVSLFWYQQALGQGPEFLTYFQNEAQLDKSGLPSDRFFAERPEGSVSTLKIQRTQQEDSAVYLCASSLGRTTSPLHFGNGTRLTVT.